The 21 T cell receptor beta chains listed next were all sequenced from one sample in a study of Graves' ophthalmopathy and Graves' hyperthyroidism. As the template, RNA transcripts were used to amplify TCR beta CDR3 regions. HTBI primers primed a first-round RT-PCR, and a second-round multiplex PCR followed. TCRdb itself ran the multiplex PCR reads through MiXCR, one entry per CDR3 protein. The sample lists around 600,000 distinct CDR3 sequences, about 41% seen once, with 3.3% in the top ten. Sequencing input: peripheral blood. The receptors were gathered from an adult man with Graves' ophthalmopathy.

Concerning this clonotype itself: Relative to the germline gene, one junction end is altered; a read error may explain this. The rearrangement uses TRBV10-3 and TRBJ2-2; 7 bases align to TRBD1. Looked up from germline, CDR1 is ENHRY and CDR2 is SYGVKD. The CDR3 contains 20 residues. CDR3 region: CASSPKQGNALTGLTGELFF. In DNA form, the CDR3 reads TGTGCCAGCAGTCCTAAACAGGGGAACGCTCTGACGGGCCTCACCGGGGAGCTGTTTTTT.

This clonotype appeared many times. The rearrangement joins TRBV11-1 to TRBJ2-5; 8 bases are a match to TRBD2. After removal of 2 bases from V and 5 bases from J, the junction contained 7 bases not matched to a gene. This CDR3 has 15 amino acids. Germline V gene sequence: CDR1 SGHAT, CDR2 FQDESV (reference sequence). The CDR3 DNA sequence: TGTGCCAGCAGCTTAAGGACTAGCCAGGCGGAGACCCAGTACTTC. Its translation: CASSLRTSQAETQYF.

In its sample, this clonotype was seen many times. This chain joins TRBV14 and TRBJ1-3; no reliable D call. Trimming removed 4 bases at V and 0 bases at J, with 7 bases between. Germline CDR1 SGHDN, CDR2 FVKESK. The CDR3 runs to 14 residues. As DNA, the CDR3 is TGTGCCAGCAGCCTACAGAACTCTGGAAACACCATATATTTT. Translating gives CASSLQNSGNTIYF.

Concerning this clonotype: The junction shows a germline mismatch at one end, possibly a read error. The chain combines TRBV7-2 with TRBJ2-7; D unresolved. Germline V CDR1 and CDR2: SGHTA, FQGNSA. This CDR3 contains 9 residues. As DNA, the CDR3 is TGTGCCAGCAGCACCGAGCCGTACTTC. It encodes CASSTEPYF.

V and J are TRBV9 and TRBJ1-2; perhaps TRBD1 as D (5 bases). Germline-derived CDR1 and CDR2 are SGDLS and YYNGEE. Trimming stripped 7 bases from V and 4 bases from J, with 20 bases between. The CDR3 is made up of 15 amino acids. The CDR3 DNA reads TGTGCCAGCTCACCACCGGGGGTCCGGGTCTATGGCTACACCTTC. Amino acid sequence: CASSPPGVRVYGYTF.

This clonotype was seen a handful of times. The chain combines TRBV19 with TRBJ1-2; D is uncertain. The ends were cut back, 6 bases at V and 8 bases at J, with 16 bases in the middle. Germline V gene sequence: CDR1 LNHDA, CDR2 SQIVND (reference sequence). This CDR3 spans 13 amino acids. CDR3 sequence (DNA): TGTGCCAGTAGCCTACCGGGTCCGGGGGGCTACACCTTC. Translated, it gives CASSLPGPGGYTF.

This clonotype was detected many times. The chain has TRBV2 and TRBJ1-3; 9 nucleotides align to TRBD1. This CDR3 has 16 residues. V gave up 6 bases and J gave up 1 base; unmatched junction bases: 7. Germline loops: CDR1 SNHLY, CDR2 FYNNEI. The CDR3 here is CASSLQGARSGNTIYF. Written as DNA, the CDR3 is TGTGCCAGCAGCCTACAGGGGGCCCGGTCTGGAAACACCATATATTTT.

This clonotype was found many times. The CDR3 DNA is TGTGCCAGCAGCCTCCGGACAGGGGATTCCTACGAGCAGTACTTC. Translation gives CASSLRTGDSYEQYF. The chain employs TRBV7-6 and TRBJ2-7; 9 bases line up with TRBD1. V trimming: 5 bases; J trimming: 1 base; junction bases outside the gene matches: 6. This CDR3 is built from 15 residues. CDR1 is SGHVS and CDR2 is FNYEAQ in the germline V gene.

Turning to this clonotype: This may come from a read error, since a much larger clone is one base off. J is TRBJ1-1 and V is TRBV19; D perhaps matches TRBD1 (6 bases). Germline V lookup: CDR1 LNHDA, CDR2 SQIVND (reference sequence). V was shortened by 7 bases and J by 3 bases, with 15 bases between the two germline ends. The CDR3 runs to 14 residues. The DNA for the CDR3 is TGTGCCAGTAATCCGCCAGGGGTGGACACTGAAGCTTTCTTT. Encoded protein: CASNPPGVDTEAFF.

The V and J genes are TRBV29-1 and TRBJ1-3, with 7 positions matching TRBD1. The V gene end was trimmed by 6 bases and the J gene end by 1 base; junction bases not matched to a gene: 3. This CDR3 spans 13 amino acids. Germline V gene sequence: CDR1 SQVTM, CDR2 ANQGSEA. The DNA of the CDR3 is TGCAGCGTCGAGGGGGCTTCTGGAAACACCATATATTTT. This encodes CSVEGASGNTIYF.

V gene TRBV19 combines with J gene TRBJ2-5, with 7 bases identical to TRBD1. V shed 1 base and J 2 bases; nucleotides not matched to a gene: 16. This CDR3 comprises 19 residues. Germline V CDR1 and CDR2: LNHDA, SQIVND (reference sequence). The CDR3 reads CASSIVPGQRPLGQETQYF. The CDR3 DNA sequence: TGTGCCAGTAGTATAGTTCCGGGACAGAGACCCCTGGGGCAAGAGACCCAGTACTTC.

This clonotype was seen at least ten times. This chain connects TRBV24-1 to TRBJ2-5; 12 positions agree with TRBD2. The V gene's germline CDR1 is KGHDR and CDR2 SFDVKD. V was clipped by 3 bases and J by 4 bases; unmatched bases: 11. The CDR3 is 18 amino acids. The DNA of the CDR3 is TGTGCCACCAGTGATGGGAAGCGGCTAGCGGGAGGGCGAGAGACCCAGTACTTC. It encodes CATSDGKRLAGGRETQYF.

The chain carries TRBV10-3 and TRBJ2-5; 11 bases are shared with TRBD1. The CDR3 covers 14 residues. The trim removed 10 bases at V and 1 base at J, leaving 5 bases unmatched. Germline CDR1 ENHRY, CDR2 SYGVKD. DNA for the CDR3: TGTGCCAGCACCGGGACAGGGGGCCAAGAGACCCAGTACTTC. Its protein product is CASTGTGGQETQYF.

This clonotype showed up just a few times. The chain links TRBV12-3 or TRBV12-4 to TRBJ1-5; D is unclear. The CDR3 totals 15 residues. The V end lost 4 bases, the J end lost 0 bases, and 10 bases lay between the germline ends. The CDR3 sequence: CASSSTDSSNQPQHF. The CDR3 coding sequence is TGTGCCAGCAGTTCGACGGACTCTAGCAATCAGCCCCAGCATTTT.

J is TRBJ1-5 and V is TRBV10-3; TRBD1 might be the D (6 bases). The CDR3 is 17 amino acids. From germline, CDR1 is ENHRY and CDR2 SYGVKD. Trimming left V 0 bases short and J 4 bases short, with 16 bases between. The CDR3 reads CAISESNTGTLNQPQHF. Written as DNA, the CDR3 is TGTGCCATCAGTGAGTCGAATACAGGGACATTGAATCAGCCCCAGCATTTT.

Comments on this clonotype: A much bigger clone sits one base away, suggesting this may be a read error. The CDR3 loop is CASSLYTGSGYGHTF. The CDR3, as DNA: TGTGCCAGCAGCTTATATACGGGATCGGGCTATGGCCACACCTTC. The gene calls are TRBV7-8 and TRBJ1-2; D ambiguous. The germline CDR1 and CDR2 sequences are SGHVS and FQNEAQ. The CDR3 runs to 15 residues.

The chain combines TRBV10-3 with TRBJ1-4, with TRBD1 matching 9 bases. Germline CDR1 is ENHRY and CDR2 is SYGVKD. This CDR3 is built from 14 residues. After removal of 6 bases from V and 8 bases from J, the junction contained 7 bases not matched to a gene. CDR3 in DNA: TGTGCCATCAGCCAGGACAGGGGTCGGGAAAAACTGTTTTTT. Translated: CAISQDRGREKLFF.

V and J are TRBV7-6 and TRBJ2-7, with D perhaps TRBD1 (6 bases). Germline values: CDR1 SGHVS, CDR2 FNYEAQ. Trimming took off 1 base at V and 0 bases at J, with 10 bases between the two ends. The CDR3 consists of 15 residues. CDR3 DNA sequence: TGTGCCAGCAGCTTAGGCAGGGGTAGCTCCTACGAGCAGTACGTC. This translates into CASSLGRGSSYEQYV.

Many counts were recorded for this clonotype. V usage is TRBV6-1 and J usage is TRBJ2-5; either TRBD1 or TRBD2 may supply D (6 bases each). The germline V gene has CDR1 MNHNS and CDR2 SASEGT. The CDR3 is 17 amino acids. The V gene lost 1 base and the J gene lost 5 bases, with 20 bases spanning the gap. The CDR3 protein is CASSEVEGRGYVETQYF. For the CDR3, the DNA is TGTGCCAGCAGTGAAGTGGAGGGCAGGGGTTACGTTGAGACCCAGTACTTC.

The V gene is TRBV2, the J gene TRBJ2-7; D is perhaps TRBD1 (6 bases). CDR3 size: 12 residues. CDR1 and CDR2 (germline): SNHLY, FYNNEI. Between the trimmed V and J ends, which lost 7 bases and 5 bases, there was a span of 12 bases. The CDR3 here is CASTFYRDEQYF. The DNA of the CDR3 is TGTGCCAGCACGTTCTACAGGGACGAGCAGTACTTC. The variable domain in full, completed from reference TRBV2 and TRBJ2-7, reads EPEVTQTPSHQVTQMGQEVILRCVPISNHLYFYWYRQILGQKVEFLVSFYNNEISEKSEIFDDQFSVERPDGSNFTLKIRSTKLEDSAMYFCASTFYRDEQYFGPGTRLTVT.

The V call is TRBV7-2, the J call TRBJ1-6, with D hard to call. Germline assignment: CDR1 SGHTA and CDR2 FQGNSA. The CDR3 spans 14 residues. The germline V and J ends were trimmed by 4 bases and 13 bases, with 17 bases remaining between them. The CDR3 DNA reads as TGTGCCAGCAGCTACGGACGGATCAATCAGCCCCTCCACTTT. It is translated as CASSYGRINQPLHF.